Below are 21 T cell receptor beta chains sequenced from a single sample in a study of blood T cell repertoires in COVID-19. Using immunoSEQ multiplex PCR, the repertoire was profiled, and TCRdb retains in-frame clones only, with some absent. Seen here are roughly 120,000 clones, 80% to 95% observed once, and the top ten hold roughly 2%. Specimen: peripheral blood. The source of these receptors is a man aged 50 to 59 with COVID-19, enrolled during active disease.

The rearrangement joins TRBV4-2 to TRBJ2-7; 7 positions agree with TRBD1. Germline values: CDR1 LGHNA, CDR2 YNFKEQ. This CDR3 region has 15 residues. V dropped 1 base and J dropped 2; count of bases not matched to a gene: 5. In DNA form, the CDR3 reads TGTGCCAGCAGCCAAGGGAGCCAGGGGGCCTACGAGCAGTACTTC. Translated, it gives CASSQGSQGAYEQYF.

V usage is TRBV7-8 and J usage is TRBJ1-2; weak D call: TRBD1 (5 bases). This CDR3 contains 14 residues. Germline V gene data show CDR1 as SGHVS and CDR2 as FQNEAQ. V lost 1 base and J lost 2, with 8 bases in between. CDR3 sequence: CASSLGQRNYGYTF. The CDR3 DNA is TGTGCCAGCAGCTTAGGACAGCGAAACTATGGCTACACCTTC.

This clone was detected only once. The chain couples TRBV5-6 to TRBJ2-2, with D possibly being TRBD1 (6 bases). The V and J ends lost 5 bases and 6 bases respectively, with 8 bases between them. Germline CDR1 is SGHDT and CDR2 is YYEEEE. The CDR3 totals 12 residues. The CDR3 DNA reads as TGTGCCAGCAGTTACAGGGCCGGGGAGCTGTTTTTT. This translates into CASSYRAGELFF.

This clone was counted a single time. The chain couples TRBV2 to TRBJ2-5, with D perhaps matching TRBD1 (7 bases). The V end lost 10 bases, the J end lost 4 bases, and 13 bases lay between the germline ends. Per germline, CDR1 SNHLY and CDR2 FYNNEI. CDR3 length: 12 residues. In DNA form, the CDR3 reads TGTGCCACCCGACAGGGAGGAGAGACCCAGTACTTC. It specifies CATRQGGETQYF.

This clone was seen only a few times. The rearrangement joins TRBV4-1 to TRBJ2-5; TRBD1 agrees at 7 bases. The junction had 4 bases not matched to a gene; V was cut back by 3 bases and J by 0 bases. The germline V gene has CDR1 MGHRA and CDR2 YSYEKL. The CDR3 has 15 residues. The CDR3 loop is CASSQRGRNQETQYF. In DNA, the CDR3 is TGCGCCAGCAGCCAGAGGGGGCGGAACCAAGAGACCCAGTACTTC.

The chain combines TRBV27 with TRBJ1-1; TRBD1 matches at 8 bases. Germline trimming cut 9 bases from V and 1 base from J; bases unmatched to any gene: 16. The CDR3 extends over 17 amino acids. Germline CDR1 and CDR2: MNHEY and SMNVEV (reference sequence). The CDR3 DNA sequence: TGTGCCAGTGGGACTGACAGGGGACTGGGTAAGAACACTGAAGCTTTCTTT. It specifies CASGTDRGLGKNTEAFF.

This chain joins TRBV5-1 and TRBJ2-6; a weak D match, TRBD2 (5 bases). The CDR3 is made up of 15 amino acids. Germline CDR1 reads SGHRS; CDR2 reads YFSETQ. Trimming removed 4 bases from V and 4 bases from J, with 12 bases in between. The CDR3: CASSPGPGGANVLTF. The CDR3 bases are TGCGCCAGCAGCCCAGGCCCGGGAGGGGCCAACGTCCTGACTTTC.

This clone was detected once. The chain recombines TRBV9 with TRBJ2-7; D perhaps matches TRBD2 (5 bases). The CDR3 spans 13 residues. The ends were cut back, 3 bases at V and 0 bases at J, with 7 bases in the middle. Germline-derived CDR1 and CDR2 are SGDLS and YYNGEE. The CDR3 coding sequence is TGTGCCAGCAGCGACGACTACTCCTACGAGCAGTACTTC. It translates to CASSDDYSYEQYF.

The rearrangement uses TRBV5-1 and TRBJ2-5; possible D gene TRBD1, 7 bases. V was shortened by 4 bases and J by 4 bases, with 14 bases between the two germline ends. The germline gives CDR1 SGHRS, CDR2 YFSETQ. CDR3 length equals 14 residues. For the CDR3, the DNA is TGCGCCAGCAGCCCAGGGGGGCTAGGAGAGACCCAGTACTTC. It specifies CASSPGGLGETQYF.

This clone was seen only once. The chain links TRBV7-9 to TRBJ2-1, with 8 positions matching TRBD2. Germline values: CDR1 SEHNR, CDR2 FQNEAQ (reference sequence). The junction had 12 bases not matched to a gene; V was cut back by 4 bases and J by 1 base. This CDR3 has 18 amino acids. This CDR3 is CASSSKPGRGRSYNEQFF. The CDR3 nucleotides are TGTGCCAGCAGCTCCAAACCGGGGCGCGGGAGGTCCTACAATGAGCAGTTCTTC.

This clone was detected a few times. This sequence joins TRBV5-4 and TRBJ2-3; TRBD2 might be the D (7 bases). Deletions cut 6 bases from V and 2 bases from J, with 16 bases between. This CDR3 spans 15 amino acids. Germline V gives CDR1 SGHNT, CDR2 YYREEE (reference sequence). The CDR3 region has the DNA TGTGCCAGCACCTGGGGGGGCATCTCCACAGATACGCAGTATTTT. It yields the protein CASTWGGISTDTQYF.

The rearrangement joins TRBV6-2 or TRBV6-3 to TRBJ2-7; TRBD1 is a possible D gene (5 bases). This CDR3 comprises 17 residues. From germline, CDR1 is MNHEY and CDR2 SVGEGT. V was shortened by 0 bases and J by 4 bases, with 19 bases between the two germline ends. CDR3 sequence (DNA): TGTGCCAGCAGTTACTCGATCGCAGGGAATCTCTTGTACGAGCAGTACTTC. This sequence encodes CASSYSIAGNLLYEQYF.

V usage is TRBV5-1 and J usage is TRBJ2-2, with TRBD2 identical over 7 bases. This CDR3 contains 14 residues. Germline trimming cut 6 bases from V and 6 bases from J; bases unmatched to any gene: 8. Germline loops: CDR1 SGHRS, CDR2 YFSETQ. The chain's CDR3 is CASNWEGLAGELFF. CDR3 nucleotides: TGCGCCAGCAACTGGGAGGGACTGGCCGGGGAGCTGTTTTTT. The full variable domain, in which reference TRBV5-1 and TRBJ2-2 provide the parts outside the CDR3, is KAGVTQTPRYLIKTRGQQVTLSCSPISGHRSVSWYQQTPGQGLQFLFEYFSETQRNKGNFPGRFSGRQFSNSRSEMNVSTLELGDSALYLCASNWEGLAGELFFGEGSRLTVL.

The chain is built from TRBV2 and TRBJ2-7; TRBD2 is a possible D gene (5 bases). The CDR3 consists of 10 residues. Germline V gene lookup returns CDR1 SNHLY and CDR2 FYNNEI. V lost 11 bases and J 9 bases, leaving 14 bases between the germline ends. The CDR3, as DNA: TGTGCCGTCACCGGGATTCTGCAGTACGTC. Translating gives CAVTGILQYV.

The rearrangement links TRBV5-5 to TRBJ2-3; the match to TRBD2 covers 10 bases. V shed 4 bases and J 0 bases; nucleotides not matched to a gene: 5. This CDR3 is built from 16 residues. Looked up from germline, CDR1 is SGHKS and CDR2 is YYEKEE (reference sequence). CDR3 sequence reads: CASSITSGASTDTQYF. The CDR3 DNA is TGTGCCAGCAGCATAACTAGCGGGGCTAGCACAGATACGCAGTATTTT.

The count of this clone is one. The V and J genes are TRBV6-5 and TRBJ2-1; 9 bases agree with TRBD2. Germline V CDR1 and CDR2: MNHEY, SVGAGI. The CDR3 covers 15 residues. Germline trimming cut 6 bases from V and 8 bases from J; bases unmatched to any gene: 11. The CDR3 is CASRIGVAGDYEQFF. The CDR3, as DNA: TGTGCCAGCAGAATTGGGGTAGCGGGAGATTATGAGCAGTTCTTC.

The chain recombines TRBV5-1 with TRBJ1-1; 9 bases align to TRBD1. The CDR3 contains 14 residues. Germline-derived CDR1 and CDR2 are SGHRS and YFSETQ. Losses at the gene ends were 4 bases for V and 1 base for J; bases not matched to a gene: 2. CDR3 nucleotide sequence: TGCGCCAGCAGCGTACAGGGGGCGAACACTGAAGCTTTCTTT. It yields the protein CASSVQGANTEAFF.

The chain couples TRBV5-6 to TRBJ2-5; tentative D call: TRBD2 (7 bases). Germline V gives CDR1 SGHDT, CDR2 YYEEEE. V was shortened by 0 bases and J by 7 bases, with 19 bases between the two germline ends. This CDR3 comprises 16 residues. CDR3 protein: CASSLEGSPGGGTQYF. CDR3 coding DNA: TGTGCCAGCAGCTTGGAAGGCTCTCCGGGGGGCGGGACCCAGTACTTC.

This chain uses TRBV9 with TRBJ1-1; D may be TRBD1 (6 bases). Germline values: CDR1 SGDLS, CDR2 YYNGEE. V lost 4 bases and J 5 bases, leaving 12 bases between the germline ends. CDR3 length: 13 amino acids. CDR3 residues: CASSPQGGTEAFF. CDR3 nucleotide sequence: TGTGCCAGCAGCCCACAGGGTGGTACTGAAGCTTTCTTT. Using reference TRBV9 and TRBJ1-1 for the parts outside the CDR3, the full variable domain is DSGVTQTPKHLITATGQRVTLRCSPRSGDLSVYWYQQSLDQGLQFLIQYYNGEERAKGNILERFSAQQFPDLHSELNLSSLELGDSALYFCASSPQGGTEAFFGQGTRLTVV.

The chain couples TRBV5-4 to TRBJ2-6, with TRBD1 as a possible D gene (5 bases). The germline gives CDR1 SGHNT, CDR2 YYREEE (reference sequence). The CDR3 extends over 15 amino acids. Trimming cost V 2 bases and J 4 bases, with 10 bases left between them. DNA for the CDR3: TGTGCCAGCAGCTTAGGGGTTCCCGGGGCCAACGTCCTGACTTTC. This sequence encodes CASSLGVPGANVLTF.

The J gene is TRBJ2-7, the V gene TRBV28; TRBD2 matches 11 bases. The CDR3 spans 16 residues. Germline trimming cut 2 bases from V and 2 bases from J; bases unmatched to any gene: 5. Per the germline V gene, CDR1 is MDHEN and CDR2 is SYDVKM. CDR3 protein: CASSLLTSGVPYEQYF. Written as DNA, the CDR3 is TGTGCCAGCAGTTTACTGACTAGCGGGGTCCCCTACGAGCAGTACTTC.